This T cell receptor (beta chain) was documented in a study of cytomegalovirus exposure and HLA in healthy donors. Whole-study findings and limits: The study found most TCR sequences rare, yet found some public TCRs in many donors. In vitro checks showed that a few CMV-associated chains really do target CMV antigens.

Trimming removed 4 bases at V and 0 bases at J, with 10 bases between. Germline CDR1 reads LNHDA; CDR2 reads SQIVND (reference sequence). CDR3 length: 15 amino acids. It was the roughly 130-subject validation cohort, separate from the roughly 700-subject first cohort, to which the donors belonged. TCRdb's copy holds only in-frame clones and misses some; the assay was immunoSEQ multiplex PCR. The data hold 71,000 or so clones, with approximately 93% observed a single time. A remark on this clone: Its antigen is undetermined.

This receptor was taken from a woman in her late teens or twenties in good health and CMV-seronegative. The chain recombines TRBV19 with TRBJ1-3, with a possible D match to TRBD1 (5 bases). Sequenced material: PBMCs. The CDR3 sequence is CASSTGFGSGNTIYF. The CDR3 DNA reads as TGTGCCAGTAGTACAGGGTTCGGCTCTGGAAACACCATATATTTT. Full variable domain (remainder filled in from reference TRBV19 and TRBJ1-3): DGGITQSPKYLFRKEGQNVTLSCEQNLNHDAMYWYRQDPGQGLRLIYYSQIVNDFQKGDIAEGYSVSREKKESFPLTVTSAQKNPTAFYLCASSTGFGSGNTIYFGEGSWLTVV.